The 17 T cell receptor beta chains given below trace back to one sample, sequenced in a study of PD-L1 blockade in urothelial cancer. The table came from immunoSEQ multiplex PCR; TCRdb's copy has only in-frame clones and leaves some out. This table holds some 53,000 clones, around three quarters found once. This sample comprised PBMCs, obtained around atezolizumab (anti-PD-L1) treatment. These receptors were obtained from a man aged 70-80 years with urothelial cancer.

V and J are TRBV14 and TRBJ2-3, with TRBD1 identical over 7 bases. This CDR3 has 14 residues. The V segment lost 3 bases and the J segment 5 bases; nucleotides outside the gene matches: 5. Germline CDR1 is SGHDN and CDR2 is FVKESK. CDR3 bases: TGTGCCAGCAGCCAGGGAACAGGGGTAGATACGCAGTATTTT. It is translated as CASSQGTGVDTQYF.

This chain uses TRBV5-5 with TRBJ2-6; 8 bases are a match to TRBD1. The J segment lost 0 bases and the V segment lost 3 bases, leaving 8 bases of the junction unmatched. Germline V CDR1 and CDR2: SGHKS, YYEKEE (reference sequence). The CDR3 runs 18 residues. This chain's CDR3 is CASSWGTGSFSGANVLTF. CDR3 DNA: TGTGCCAGCAGCTGGGGGACAGGAAGCTTCTCTGGGGCCAACGTCCTGACTTTC. Looking up the rest from reference TRBV5-5 and TRBJ2-6 gives the full variable domain: DAGVTQSPTHLIKTRGQQVTLRCSPISGHKSVSWYQQVLGQGPQFIFQYYEKEERGRGNFPDRFSARQFPNYSSELNVNALLLGDSALYLCASSWGTGSFSGANVLTFGAGSRLTVL.

The rearrangement uses TRBV7-8 and TRBJ2-7; 12 bases fit TRBD2. Germline CDR1 is SGHVS and CDR2 is FQNEAQ. The CDR3 extends over 16 amino acids. V trimming: 5 bases; J trimming: 0 bases; junction bases outside the gene matches: 5. CDR3 amino acids: CASSPRTSGDSYEQYF. The DNA of the CDR3 is TGTGCCAGCAGCCCCCGGACTAGCGGGGACTCCTACGAGCAGTACTTC.

The V and J genes are TRBV5-4 and TRBJ1-1; D not resolved. Germline CDR1 SGHNT, CDR2 YYREEE (reference sequence). The CDR3 has 14 amino acids. The V end lost 1 base, the J end lost 1 base, and 8 bases lay between the germline ends. The CDR3 DNA sequence: TGTGCCAGCAGCTTGTCCCAGGCGAACACTGAAGCTTTCTTT. It yields the protein CASSLSQANTEAFF.

This chain uses TRBV7-9 with TRBJ2-7, with D uncertain. Germline assignment: CDR1 SEHNR and CDR2 FQNEAQ (reference sequence). V gave up 4 bases and J gave up 3 bases, with 4 bases separating them. There are 11 residues in the CDR3. CDR3 protein: CASSSIYEQYF. The CDR3 DNA reads as TGTGCCAGCAGCTCAATCTACGAGCAGTACTTC.

The chain joins TRBV15 to TRBJ1-5; 9 nucleotides align to TRBD1. Trimming cost V 3 bases and J 4 bases; bases outside gene matches: 13. The CDR3 runs to 18 residues. Germline CDR1 and CDR2: LNHNV and YYDKDF (reference sequence). CDR3 protein: CATSRRLRDREGNQPQHF. The CDR3 bases are TGTGCCACCAGCAGGCGTCTCCGGGACAGGGAAGGGAATCAGCCCCAGCATTTT.

This chain links TRBV28 with TRBJ1-3; TRBD1 matches 7 bases. From germline, CDR1 is MDHEN and CDR2 SYDVKM. The CDR3 loop spans 14 amino acids. J lost 4 bases, V lost 8 bases, and 8 bases had no gene match. The chain's CDR3 is CASRDRASGNTIYF. DNA for the CDR3: TGTGCCAGCCGAGACAGGGCATCCGGAAACACCATATATTTT.

The chain carries TRBV5-4 and TRBJ2-7, with TRBD2 matching 7 bases. Trimming removed 0 bases from V and 0 bases from J; junction bases left unmatched: 3. Germline CDR1 and CDR2: SGHNT and YYREEE (reference sequence). The CDR3 is 15 residues long. CDR3: CASSLVGTTSYEQYF. The CDR3 DNA follows: TGTGCCAGCAGCTTGGTCGGGACTACCTCCTACGAGCAGTACTTC.

This clone occurred once. The genes are TRBV7-8 and TRBJ2-7, with D possibly matching TRBD1 (6 bases). Germline V gives CDR1 SGHVS, CDR2 FQNEAQ. Trimming stripped 8 bases from V and 0 bases from J, with 8 bases between. The CDR3 sequence is 12 residues long. DNA for the CDR3: TGTGCCAGCCAGGGGCTCTCCTACGAGCAGTACTTC. This encodes CASQGLSYEQYF.

The chain is built from TRBV28 and TRBJ1-1, with a tentative D call TRBD1 (5 bases). Trimming took 5 bases from V and 4 from J, leaving 14 bases between them. The CDR3 loop spans 14 amino acids. Germline values: CDR1 MDHEN, CDR2 SYDVKM. The CDR3 region is CASSPSRDGTEAFF. The CDR3 nucleotides are TGTGCCAGCAGTCCCTCGCGGGACGGCACTGAAGCTTTCTTT.

The gene calls are TRBV19 and TRBJ2-7; TRBD1 matches 8 bases. V trimming: 5 bases; J trimming: 6 bases; junction bases outside the gene matches: 12. Germline assignment: CDR1 LNHDA and CDR2 SQIVND (reference sequence). CDR3 size: 15 residues. CDR3 protein: CASSDPRTGSLEQYF. The CDR3 region has the DNA TGTGCCAGTAGTGATCCCCGGACAGGGAGCCTCGAGCAGTACTTC.

The chain combines TRBV6-5 with TRBJ1-1, with 8 bases lining up with TRBD1. With 10 bases clipped from V and 1 base from J, the junction kept 11 bases outside the gene matches. Germline assignment: CDR1 MNHEY and CDR2 SVGAGI. The CDR3 contains 15 residues. DNA of the CDR3: TGTGCCACACGACCCGTGGGGACAGGGAACACTGAAGCTTTCTTT. Its translation is CATRPVGTGNTEAFF.

The chain couples TRBV7-2 to TRBJ2-3, with D possibly matching TRBD2 (6 bases). Germline values: CDR1 SGHTA, CDR2 FQGNSA. The CDR3 sequence is 13 residues long. Trimming shortened V by 0 bases and J by 6 bases, and 7 bases separated the two germline ends. CDR3 in amino acids: CASSLATRDTQYF. CDR3 nucleotide sequence: TGTGCCAGCAGCTTAGCGACTAGGGATACGCAGTATTTT.

In its sample, this clone was seen a few times. The chain couples TRBV9 to TRBJ1-6, with D perhaps matching TRBD1 (6 bases). The CDR3 loop spans 14 amino acids. V was cut by 3 bases and J by 6 bases, with 10 bases left in between. CDR1 SGDLS and CDR2 YYNGEE come from the germline V gene. The DNA of the CDR3 is TGTGCCAGCAGCGAGGGGGGGGGTAATTCACCCCTCCACTTT. It encodes CASSEGGGNSPLHF.

This clone was seen a single time. The J gene is TRBJ2-1, the V gene TRBV12-5, with 16 bases aligning to TRBD2. The CDR3 is made up of 15 amino acids. The V gene end was trimmed by 5 bases and the J gene end by 10 bases; junction bases not matched to a gene: 5. The V gene's germline CDR1 is LGHNT and CDR2 FRNRAP. In DNA form, the CDR3 reads TGTGCTAGTGGTCCTGGGACTAGCGGGAGGGAAGAGCAGTTCTTC. Translated, it gives CASGPGTSGREEQFF.

The chain's CDR3 is CASSLGPGQGRPREQFF. For the CDR3, the DNA is TGTGCCAGCAGCTTAGGGCCGGGACAGGGGCGACCTAGGGAGCAGTTCTTC. J is TRBJ2-1 and V is TRBV11-3; TRBD1 matches 10 bases. Germline V CDR1 and CDR2: SGHNT, YENEEA. The CDR3 consists of 17 residues. V was clipped by 1 base and J by 10 bases; unmatched bases: 13. Together with reference TRBV11-3 and TRBJ2-1, the CDR3 gives the full variable domain: EAGVVQSPRYKIIEKKQPVAFWCNPISGHNTLYWYLQNLGQGPELLIRYENEEAVDDSQLPKDRFSAERLKGVDSTLKIQPAELGDSAVYLCASSLGPGQGRPREQFFGPGTRLTVL.

The gene calls are TRBV14 and TRBJ2-5, with TRBD1 as a possible D gene (5 bases). This CDR3 spans 15 amino acids. In germline, CDR1 is SGHDN, CDR2 FVKESK. V gave up 3 bases and J gave up 0 bases, with 11 bases separating them. DNA for the CDR3: TGTGCCAGCAGCCATCCCACAGGACACCAAGAGACCCAGTACTTC. Its protein product is CASSHPTGHQETQYF.